Listed here is a single T cell receptor (beta chain). This PCR relied on a set of 60 Vbeta primers and 13 Jbeta primers. Produced via immunoSEQ multiplex PCR; TCRdb's table is partial and in-frame only. The sample lists 85,000 to 130,000 clones, over 70% seen once, with roughly 0.79% in the top ten. Germline V gene lookup returns CDR1 LNHDA and CDR2 SQIVND (reference sequence). The CDR3 has 13 residues. V dropped 5 bases and J dropped 5 bases, with 12 bases sitting between them. These data originate in a study of cytomegalovirus exposure and HLA in healthy donors. The genes are TRBV19 and TRBJ1-2, with D perhaps matching TRBD1 (6 bases). The clonotype was recovered from a boy aged 5-17 years in good health and CMV-seronegative. Sequencing input: PBMCs. The CDR3 DNA reads TGTGCCAGTAGTGTTGGGACAAAATATGGCTACACCTTC. This translates into CASSVGTKYGYTF.